This T cell receptor beta chain was captured in a study of cytomegalovirus exposure and HLA in healthy donors. The length of the CDR3 is 15 residues. V gave up 1 base and J gave up 4 bases; unmatched junction bases: 4. Germline V lookup: CDR1 MGHRA, CDR2 YSYEKL. The PCR made use of 60 Vbeta and 13 Jbeta primers. Only in-frame clones appear in the TCRdb table, and some are missing; sequencing was by immunoSEQ multiplex PCR. This sample has more than 12,000 clones, with about 64% found just once. A word on this clone: Its target is not known.

The study, taken as a whole, reports: CMV serostatus was the sole immune exposure information available.

The sample comprised PBMCs. J is TRBJ1-5 and V is TRBV4-1; TRBD1 matches at 7 bases. The receptor was derived from a woman between 45 and 60 years old in good health and CMV-seropositive. The CDR3 reads CASSQADRSNQPQHF. The CDR3 nucleotides are TGCGCCAGCAGCCAAGCGGACAGGTCGAATCAGCCCCAGCATTTT.